This T cell receptor beta chain was captured by sequencing in a study of Ad26.COV2.S vaccination and SARS-CoV-2 variants. As for the study in general: The COV1001 Ad26.COV2.S trial arm included the donor. Into the muscle, Ad26.COV2.S was dosed once or twice, 56 days apart. Study results and limitations: Spike-specific CD8+ and CD4+ T cell responses reportedly showed substantial breadth after vaccination.

Sequencing was performed with immunoSEQ multiplex PCR; in TCRdb, only in-frame clones are kept and a portion is missing. The sample yields more than 300,000 clones, around nine tenths seen once. The treatment denotes: some 20 received Ad26.COV2.S at low or high dose, single or two shots; five or six received placebo; per-sample allocation not given. Collection of samples fell on day 63 after the first vaccine or placebo injection. The CDR3 is 16 residues long. CDR1 LNHDA and CDR2 SQIVND come from the germline V gene (reference sequence). The junction had 9 bases not matched to a gene; V was cut back by 5 bases and J by 1 base. Notes on this clone: Its antigen remains unknown.

The chain is built from TRBV19 and TRBJ1-2, with TRBD1 matching over 8 bases. The source of this sequence is a person between 18 and 65 years old who received the Ad26.COV2.S COVID-19 vaccine or a placebo. The sample consisted of peripheral blood, taken in a trial of Ad26.COV2.S vaccine versus placebo. The CDR3 is CASSPKTGVHNYGYTF. The CDR3 region has the DNA TGTGCCAGTAGTCCTAAGACAGGGGTCCATAACTATGGCTACACCTTC. The full variable domain, its missing parts supplied by reference TRBV19 and TRBJ1-2, is DGGITQSPKYLFRKEGQNVTLSCEQNLNHDAMYWYRQDPGQGLRLIYYSQIVNDFQKGDIAEGYSVSREKKESFPLTVTSAQKNPTAFYLCASSPKTGVHNYGYTFGSGTRLTVV.